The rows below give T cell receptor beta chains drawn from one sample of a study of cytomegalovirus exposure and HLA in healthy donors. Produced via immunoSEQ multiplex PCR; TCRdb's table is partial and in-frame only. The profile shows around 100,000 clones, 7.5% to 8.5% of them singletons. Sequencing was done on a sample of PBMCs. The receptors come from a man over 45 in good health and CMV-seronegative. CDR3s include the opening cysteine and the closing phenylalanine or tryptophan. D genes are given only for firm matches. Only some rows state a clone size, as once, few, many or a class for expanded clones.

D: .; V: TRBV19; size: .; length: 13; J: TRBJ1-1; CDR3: CAVRGGMNTEAFF; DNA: TGTGCCGTTCGGGGGGGGATGAACACTGAAGCTTTCTTT
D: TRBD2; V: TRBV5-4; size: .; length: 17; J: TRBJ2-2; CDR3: CASSLEGRGGNTGELFF; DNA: TGTGCCAGCAGCTTGGAGGGGCGGGGGGGAAACACCGGGGAGCTGTTTTTT
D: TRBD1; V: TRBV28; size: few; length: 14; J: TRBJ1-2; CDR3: CASSLSGTGYGYTF; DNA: TGTGCCAGCAGTTTATCCGGGACAGGCTATGGCTACACCTTC
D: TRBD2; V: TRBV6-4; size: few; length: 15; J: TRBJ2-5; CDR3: CASSDSGTREETQYF; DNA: TGTGCCAGCAGTGACTCCGGGACTAGGGAAGAGACCCAGTACTTC
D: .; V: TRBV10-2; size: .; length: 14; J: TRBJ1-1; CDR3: CASRKSGMNTEAFF; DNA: TGCGCCAGCAGGAAGTCAGGGATGAACACTGAAGCTTTCTTT
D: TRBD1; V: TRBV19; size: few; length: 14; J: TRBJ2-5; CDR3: CASSITGQQETQYF; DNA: TGTGCCAGTAGTATAACGGGACAGCAGGAGACCCAGTACTTC
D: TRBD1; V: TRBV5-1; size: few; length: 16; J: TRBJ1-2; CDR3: CASSVGTVGANYGYTF; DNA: TGCGCCAGCAGCGTGGGGACAGTCGGCGCTAACTATGGCTACACCTTC
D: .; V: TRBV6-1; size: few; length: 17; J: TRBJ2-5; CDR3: CASSEALRGGTVETQYF; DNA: TGTGCCAGCAGTGAAGCGCTTAGGGGGGGCACGGTGGAGACCCAGTACTTC
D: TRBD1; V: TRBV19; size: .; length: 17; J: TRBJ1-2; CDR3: CASSATSGTGLNNGYTF; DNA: TGTGCCAGTAGCGCAACTAGCGGGACAGGGTTAAATAATGGCTACACCTTC
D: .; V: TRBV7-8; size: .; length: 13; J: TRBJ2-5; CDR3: CASNSEGLETQYF; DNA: TGTGCCAGCAACTCGGAGGGGCTTGAGACCCAGTACTTC
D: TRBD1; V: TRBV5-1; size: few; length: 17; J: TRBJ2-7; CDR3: CASSPTRGQGGLYEQYF; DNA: TGCGCCAGCAGCCCCACGAGGGGACAGGGTGGCCTTTACGAGCAGTACTTC
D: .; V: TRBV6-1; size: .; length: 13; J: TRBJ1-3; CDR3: CASTEGHRNTIYF; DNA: TGTGCCAGCACTGAAGGACATCGAAACACCATATATTTT
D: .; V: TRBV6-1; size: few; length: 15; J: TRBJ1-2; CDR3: CASKTFAQGRYGYTF; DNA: TGTGCCAGCAAAACATTCGCCCAGGGTCGCTATGGCTACACCTTC
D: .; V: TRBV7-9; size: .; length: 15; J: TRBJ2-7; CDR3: CASSLGGRQGYEQYF; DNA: TGTGCCAGCAGCTTAGGGGGGCGGCAGGGCTACGAGCAGTACTTC
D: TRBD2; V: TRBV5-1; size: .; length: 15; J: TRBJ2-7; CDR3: CASSRGGNSGSEQYF; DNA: TGCGCCAGCAGCCGGGGGGGGAATAGCGGGAGCGAGCAGTACTTC
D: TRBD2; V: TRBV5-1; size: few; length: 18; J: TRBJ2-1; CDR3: CASSLAGLQTSGYIEQFF; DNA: TGCGCCAGCAGCTTGGCCGGGCTTCAGACTAGCGGGTATATTGAGCAGTTCTTC
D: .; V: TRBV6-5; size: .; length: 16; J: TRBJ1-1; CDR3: CASSYRLGAGDTEAFF; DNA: TGTGCCAGCAGTTATAGGCTCGGGGCAGGGGACACTGAAGCTTTCTTT
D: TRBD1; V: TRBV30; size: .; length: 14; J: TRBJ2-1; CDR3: CAWSFAGQGVEQFF; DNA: TGTGCCTGGAGTTTCGCGGGACAGGGAGTGGAGCAGTTCTTC
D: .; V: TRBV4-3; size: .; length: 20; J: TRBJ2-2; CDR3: CASSQETDSQVKGNTGELFF; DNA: TGCGCCAGCAGCCAAGAGACGGACAGTCAAGTTAAAGGGAACACCGGGGAGCTGTTTTTT
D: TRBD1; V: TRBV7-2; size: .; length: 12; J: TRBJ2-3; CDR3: CASSSQGELQYF; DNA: TGTGCCAGCAGTTCACAGGGGGAATTGCAGTATTTT
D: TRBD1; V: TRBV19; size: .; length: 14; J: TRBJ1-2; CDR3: CASSRGQANYGYTF; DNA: TGTGCCAGTAGCCGAGGACAGGCTAACTATGGCTACACCTTC
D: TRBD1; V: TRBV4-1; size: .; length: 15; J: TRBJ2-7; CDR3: CASSQPGQGLYEQYF; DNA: TGCGCCAGCAGCCAGCCGGGACAGGGTTTGTACGAGCAGTACTTC
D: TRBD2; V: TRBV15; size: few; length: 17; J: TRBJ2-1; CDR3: CATSRDRSGGAYNEQFF; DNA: TGTGCCACCAGCAGAGATAGATCGGGGGGGGCCTACAATGAGCAGTTCTTC
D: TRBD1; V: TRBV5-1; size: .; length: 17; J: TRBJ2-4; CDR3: CASSLESAGGAKNIQYF; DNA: TGCGCCAGCAGCTTGGAATCGGCAGGGGGTGCCAAAAACATTCAGTACTTC
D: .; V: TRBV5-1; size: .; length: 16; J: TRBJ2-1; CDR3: CASRVEAGTSYNEQFF; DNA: TGCGCCAGCCGGGTGGAGGCAGGTACCTCCTACAATGAGCAGTTCTTC
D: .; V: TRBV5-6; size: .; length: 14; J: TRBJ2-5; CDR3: CASFLTDRKETQYF; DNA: TGTGCCAGCTTTCTGACAGATCGGAAAGAGACCCAGTACTTC
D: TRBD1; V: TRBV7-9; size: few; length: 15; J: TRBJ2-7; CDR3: CASIPTGTGFYEQYF; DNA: TGTGCCAGCATCCCAACCGGGACAGGGTTCTACGAGCAGTACTTC
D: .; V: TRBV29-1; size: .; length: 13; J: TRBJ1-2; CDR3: CSVEENSRDGYTF; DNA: TGCAGCGTTGAAGAAAACAGCAGAGATGGCTACACCTTC
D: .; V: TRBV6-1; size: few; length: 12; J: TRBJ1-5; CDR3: CASSEGGRQKHF; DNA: TGTGCAAGCAGTGAAGGGGGGCGTCAAAAGCATTTT
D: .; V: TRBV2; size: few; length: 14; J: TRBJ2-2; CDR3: CASKGRDYTGELFF; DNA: TGTGCCAGCAAAGGCAGGGACTACACCGGGGAGCTGTTTTTT
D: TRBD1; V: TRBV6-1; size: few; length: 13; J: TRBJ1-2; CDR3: CASSDTGGYGYTF; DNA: TGTGCCAGCAGTGATACAGGGGGCTATGGCTACACCTTC
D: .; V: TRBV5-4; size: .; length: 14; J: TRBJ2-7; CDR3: CASSLRGESYEQYF; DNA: TGTGCCAGCAGCTTGAGGGGTGAGTCCTACGAGCAGTACTTC
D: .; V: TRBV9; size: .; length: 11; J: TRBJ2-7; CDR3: CASRGTGEQYF; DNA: TGTGCCAGCAGGGGTACAGGGGAGCAGTACTTC
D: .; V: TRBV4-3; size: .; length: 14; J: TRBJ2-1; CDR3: CASSQETAGALQFF; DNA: TGCGCCAGCAGCCAAGAAACAGCGGGCGCGTTACAGTTCTTC
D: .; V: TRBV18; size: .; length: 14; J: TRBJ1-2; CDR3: CASSPPAADYGYTF; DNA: TGTGCCAGCTCACCACCGGCGGCAGATTATGGCTACACCTTC
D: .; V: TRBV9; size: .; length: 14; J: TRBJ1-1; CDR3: CASSVVPGATEAFF; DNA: TGTGCCAGCAGCGTAGTACCAGGGGCCACTGAAGCTTTCTTT
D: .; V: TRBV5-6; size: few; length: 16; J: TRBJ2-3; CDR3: CASSLRGLTSTDTQYF; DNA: TGTGCCAGCAGCTTGCGGGGGTTGACTTCCACAGATACGCAGTATTTT
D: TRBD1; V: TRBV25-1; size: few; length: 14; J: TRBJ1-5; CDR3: CASRGTGANQPQHF; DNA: TGTGCCAGCAGAGGGACAGGGGCGAATCAGCCCCAGCATTTT
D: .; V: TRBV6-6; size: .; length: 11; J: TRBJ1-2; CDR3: CASSRLQGYTF; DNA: TGTGCCAGCAGCCGACTCCAGGGCTACACCTTC
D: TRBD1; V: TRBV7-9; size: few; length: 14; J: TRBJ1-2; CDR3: CASSSSGGRYGYTF; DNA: TGTGCCAGCAGCTCGTCAGGGGGCCGCTATGGCTACACCTTC
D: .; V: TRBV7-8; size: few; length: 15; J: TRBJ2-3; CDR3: CASSLEGRGVDTQYF; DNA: TGTGCCAGCAGCTTAGAGGGCAGGGGGGTAGATACGCAGTATTTT